These T cell receptor beta chains were read from a single sample in a study of T cell responses to AZD1222 COVID-19 vaccine. The protocol was immunoSEQ multiplex PCR, while the TCRdb copy is restricted to in-frame clones and leaves out a portion. Of fewer than 150,000 clones in the sample, about nine tenths are singletons; the top ten hold 1.3% to 1.5%. This sample comprised peripheral blood, obtained on day 0 of AZD1222 vaccination. Receptors were obtained from an adult in good health. Both conserved end residues are part of each CDR3.

j_call | v_call | cdr3_aa
TRBJ1-4 | TRBV28 | CASSTQGGGEKLFF
TRBJ2-7 | TRBV2 | CASSEQRGSWEQYF
TRBJ2-1 | TRBV7-9 | CASSPRLRDSYNEQFF
TRBJ1-1 | TRBV12-3/TRBV12-4 | CASSLTSFREAFF
TRBJ1-4 | TRBV27 | CASSFRQGGEKLFF
TRBJ1-1 | TRBV3-1/TRBV3-2 | CASSQPQNTEAFF
TRBJ2-7 | TRBV28 | CASSRSGGTREQYF
TRBJ1-2 | TRBV9 | CASSVEARNYGYTF
TRBJ1-5 | TRBV24-1 | CASSLKWGSQPQHF
TRBJ2-7 | TRBV7-2 | CASTITSGGSYEQYF
TRBJ2-5 | TRBV4-1 | CASSQDGGQQETQYF
TRBJ2-1 | TRBV6-4 | CASSDSVQGNEQFF
TRBJ2-2 | TRBV4-3 | CASSQVGFGQGGGTGELFF
TRBJ2-5 | TRBV5-1 | CASSETLQETQYF
TRBJ2-1 | TRBV29-1 | CSVEEAGHQYNEQFF
TRBJ2-5 | TRBV6-5 | CASSYKGDVETQYF
TRBJ2-2 | TRBV7-3 | CASSLNQGNTGELFF
TRBJ2-5 | TRBV3-1/TRBV3-2 | CASSQDLDPATQYF
TRBJ1-5 | TRBV27 | CASRLLGQSGQPQHF
TRBJ1-1 | TRBV5-1 | CASSPSGGSTEAFF
TRBJ2-5 | TRBV10-1 | CATEWDRGPSETQYF
TRBJ2-7 | TRBV7-8 | CASSPTRDSASSYEQYF
TRBJ1-5 | TRBV7-2 | CASSPIGGGINNQPQHF
TRBJ1-5 | TRBV15 | CATTAGQGASGNQPQHF
TRBJ1-2 | TRBV5-6 | CASSAASYGYTF
TRBJ2-5 | TRBV5-1 | CASRKEETQYF
TRBJ2-2 | TRBV5-5 | CASSLEPRNTGELFF
TRBJ2-7 | TRBV10-3 | CAISTGQGSEEQYF
TRBJ1-6 | TRBV5-4 | CASSRGQGDSPLHF
TRBJ1-5 | TRBV6-2/TRBV6-3 | CASSYRAQPQHF
TRBJ1-4 | TRBV7-8 | CASTTGANEKLFF
TRBJ1-4 | TRBV2 | CASSKPLQEKLFF
TRBJ1-1 | TRBV5-1 | CASSLEGSGGVTEAFF
TRBJ2-7 | TRBV30 | CAFSSPGRGAYEQYF
TRBJ2-1 | TRBV7-2 | CASSQTGTGTGNEQFF
TRBJ1-3 | TRBV2 | CASSAVENSGNTIYF
TRBJ1-1 | TRBV3-1/TRBV3-2 | CASSQDVQFGAFF
TRBJ2-7 | TRBV5-1 | CASRSGQMGQYF
TRBJ2-7 | TRBV27 | CASSLRGAPGYEQYF
TRBJ1-4 | TRBV28 | CASSFGEKLFF
TRBJ2-7 | TRBV4-1 | CASSQTGTTYEQYF
TRBJ1-2 | TRBV30 | CAWTGGQIYGYTF
TRBJ1-4 | TRBV7-9 | CASSPRTAATNEKLFF
TRBJ1-2 | TRBV28 | CASTRTVGYGYTF
TRBJ2-5 | TRBV6-5 | CASSNTGRETQYF
TRBJ2-7 | TRBV29-1 | CSVVANSYEQYF
TRBJ2-7 | TRBV7-8 | CASSTQTGSYSYEQYF
TRBJ1-1 | TRBV2 | CASRGGQSYTEAFF
TRBJ1-2 | TRBV30 | CAWSRTGPYGYTF
TRBJ1-1 | TRBV5-1 | CASSLGDSSEAFF
TRBJ1-1 | TRBV12-3/TRBV12-4 | CASSFSTEAFF
TRBJ2-5 | TRBV6-2/TRBV6-3 | CASSYVVGRETQYF
TRBJ2-4 | TRBV28 | CASRLGGAKNIQYF